The clone carrying this T cell receptor beta chain was recorded a few times. Its antigen remains unidentified. All patients were treatment-naive before thyroid surgery. These data belong to a study of metastatic and nonmetastatic thyroid tumors. Study observations and caveats: In both blood and tumor samples, TCR beta diversity was reported significantly higher for malignant than benign nodules.

CDR1 SQVTM and CDR2 ANQGSEA come from the germline V gene. The CDR3 sequence is 13 residues long. The V gene lost 0 bases and the J gene lost 10 bases, with 12 bases spanning the gap. Using MiXCR, TCRdb re-called clones from the PCR reads. The sample gives fewer than 50,000 clones, 28% of which show up once; nearly 10% is in the top ten. The clonotype comes from a male donor with papillary thyroid cancer or a benign thyroid nodule (not recorded which). Some clones in this sample may be carry-over from other donors' samples. The gene calls are TRBV29-1 and TRBJ2-2; TRBD2 might be the D (5 bases). The specimen was blood. The CDR3 loop reads CSVEDREGLELFF. The CDR3, as DNA: TGCAGCGTTGAAGATCGAGAGGGCCTGGAGCTGTTTTTT.